This T cell receptor beta chain stems from a study of OX40 agonist ivuxolimab in advanced cancers. Points from the study as a whole: At 0.1 to 3.0 mg/kg, CD4+ and CD8+ blood T cells expanded clonally by week 6.

Profiling relied on immunoSEQ multiplex PCR, and the TCRdb table lists in-frame clones only, not all of them. Among fewer than 95,000 clones listed, roughly four fifths were seen once. The V and J ends lost 10 bases and 4 bases respectively, with 11 bases between them. Germline V CDR1 and CDR2: MNHEY, SMNVEV (reference sequence). CDR3 length: 12 amino acids. Sampled blood was obtained at baseline, cycle 4 day 1, and cycle 7 day 1. Concerning this clone: Its antigen is unknown.

The V and J genes are TRBV27 and TRBJ1-5; D might be TRBD1 (5 bases). This clonotype was obtained from an adult with an advanced solid tumor such as melanoma, head and neck, liver or kidney cancer. The sequenced sample was CD4+ or CD8+ T cells sorted from blood, obtained in a trial of the OX40 agonist ivuxolimab. CDR3 sequence: CATGHPNQPQHF. The CDR3 region has the DNA TGTGCCACAGGACATCCAAATCAGCCCCAGCATTTT.